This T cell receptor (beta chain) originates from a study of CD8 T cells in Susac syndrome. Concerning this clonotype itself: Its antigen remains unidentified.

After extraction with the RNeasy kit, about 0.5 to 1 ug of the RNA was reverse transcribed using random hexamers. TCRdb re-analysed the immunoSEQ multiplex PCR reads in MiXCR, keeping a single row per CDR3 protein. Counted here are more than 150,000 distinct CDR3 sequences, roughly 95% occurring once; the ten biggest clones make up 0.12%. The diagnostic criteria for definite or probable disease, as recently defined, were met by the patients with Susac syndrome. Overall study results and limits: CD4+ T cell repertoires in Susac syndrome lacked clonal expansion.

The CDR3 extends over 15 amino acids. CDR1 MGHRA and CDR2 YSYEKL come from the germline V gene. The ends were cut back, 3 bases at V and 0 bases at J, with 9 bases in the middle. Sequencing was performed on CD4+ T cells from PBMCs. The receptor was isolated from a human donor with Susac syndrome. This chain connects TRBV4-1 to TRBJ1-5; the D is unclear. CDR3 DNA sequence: TGCGCCAGCAGCCAGTTCGGGGATAGCAATCAGCCCCAGCATTTT. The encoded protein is CASSQFGDSNQPQHF.